Listed below are T cell receptor beta chains from one sample, sequenced in a study of T-cell memory formation after mild COVID-19. Using its own MiXCR run on the 5' RACE reads, TCRdb lists one record per CDR3 protein. The sample includes hundreds of thousands of distinct CDR3 sequences, 20% of them seen just once. The sample taken for sequencing was PBMCs or a T cell subset sorted from them (not recorded which). The receptors come from an adult woman who had mild COVID-19 (a few samples of this study predate the infection). Cell type and time point are not known. Both conserved end residues are part of each CDR3. Each record gives: J gene, D gene, V gene, clone size, CDR3 protein, CDR3 DNA. D genes are given only for firm matches. Size tells how often a clone was seen (once, few, many) or the class of an expanded clone, and some rows leave it out.

j_call: TRBJ2-7
d_call: -
v_call: TRBV6-2/TRBV6-3
clone_size: many
cdr3_aa: CASSRGTSSYEQYF
cdr3_nt: TGTGCCAGCAGTAGGGGGACGTCTTCCTACGAGCAGTACTTC

j_call: TRBJ1-6
d_call: -
v_call: TRBV20-1
clone_size: many
cdr3_aa: CSARGVDYSYNSPLHF
cdr3_nt: TGCAGTGCTAGAGGTGTGGACTACTCCTATAATTCACCCCTCCACTTT

j_call: TRBJ2-3
d_call: -
v_call: TRBV7-3
clone_size: -
cdr3_aa: CASSLLLGPRGTDTQYF
cdr3_nt: TGTGCCAGCAGCCTCCTGCTTGGGCCCCGGGGCACAGATACGCAGTATTTT

j_call: TRBJ1-5
d_call: -
v_call: TRBV12-3/TRBV12-4
clone_size: -
cdr3_aa: CASSAMAVGDGRNQPQHF
cdr3_nt: TGTGCCAGCAGTGCCATGGCGGTGGGGGATGGAAGAAATCAGCCCCAGCATTTT

j_call: TRBJ2-5
d_call: -
v_call: TRBV20-1
clone_size: -
cdr3_aa: CSARDQGGRETQYF
cdr3_nt: TGCAGTGCTAGAGATCAGGGGGGGAGGGAGACCCAGTACTTC

j_call: TRBJ2-1
d_call: TRBD2
v_call: TRBV6-2/TRBV6-3
clone_size: few
cdr3_aa: CASIKGRTSGGAYNEQFF
cdr3_nt: TGTGCCAGCATCAAAGGAAGGACTAGCGGGGGGGCCTACAATGAGCAGTTCTTC

j_call: TRBJ2-1
d_call: -
v_call: TRBV12-3/TRBV12-4
clone_size: -
cdr3_aa: CASTLHVGGSEYNEQFF
cdr3_nt: TGTGCCAGCACCCTCCATGTAGGGGGGAGCGAGTACAATGAGCAGTTCTTC

j_call: TRBJ1-6
d_call: TRBD1
v_call: TRBV6-5
clone_size: few
cdr3_aa: CASKKTTGGGNSPLHF
cdr3_nt: TGTGCCAGCAAGAAAACGACAGGGGGCGGCAATTCACCCCTCCACTTT

j_call: TRBJ2-2
d_call: TRBD1
v_call: TRBV20-1
clone_size: few
cdr3_aa: CSARDSGTGIPTGELFF
cdr3_nt: TGCAGTGCTAGAGATTCTGGGACAGGTATTCCCACCGGGGAGCTGTTTTTT

j_call: TRBJ1-3
d_call: -
v_call: TRBV12-3/TRBV12-4
clone_size: -
cdr3_aa: CASSRNTIYF
cdr3_nt: TGTGCCAGTTCTCGTAACACCATATATTTT

j_call: TRBJ2-2
d_call: TRBD2
v_call: TRBV7-2
clone_size: many
cdr3_aa: CASSLGGGSGRGVGELFF
cdr3_nt: TGTGCCAGCAGCTTAGGTGGTGGTAGCGGGAGAGGAGTCGGGGAGCTGTTTTTT

j_call: TRBJ2-5
d_call: TRBD1
v_call: TRBV20-1
clone_size: few
cdr3_aa: CSANPPAGTGGRGQETQYF
cdr3_nt: TGCAGTGCTAACCCACCCGCCGGGACAGGGGGTAGGGGGCAAGAGACCCAGTACTTC

j_call: TRBJ2-7
d_call: TRBD2
v_call: TRBV19
clone_size: -
cdr3_aa: CASTRGGGYEQYF
cdr3_nt: TGTGCCAGTACCCGGGGGGGAGGGTACGAGCAGTACTTC

j_call: TRBJ1-5
d_call: -
v_call: TRBV6-5
clone_size: -
cdr3_aa: CASSYSVDQPQHF
cdr3_nt: TGTGCCAGCAGTTATTCCGTAGATCAGCCCCAGCATTTT

j_call: TRBJ1-2
d_call: -
v_call: TRBV27
clone_size: few
cdr3_aa: CASSLSRQGFGGYTF
cdr3_nt: TGTGCCAGCAGTTTATCGAGGCAGGGTTTCGGCGGCTACACCTTC

j_call: TRBJ2-7
d_call: -
v_call: TRBV5-1
clone_size: -
cdr3_aa: CASSLEVPTYEQYF
cdr3_nt: TGCGCCAGCAGCTTGGAAGTCCCTACCTACGAGCAGTACTTC

j_call: TRBJ2-3
d_call: -
v_call: TRBV11-2
clone_size: -
cdr3_aa: CASSLMAGSYSTDTQYF
cdr3_nt: TGTGCCAGCAGCTTAATGGCCGGAAGCTATAGCACAGATACGCAGTATTTT

j_call: TRBJ2-5
d_call: TRBD2
v_call: TRBV7-2
clone_size: -
cdr3_aa: CASGTGSGGLETQYF
cdr3_nt: TGTGCCAGCGGCACTGGTAGCGGGGGTTTAGAGACCCAGTACTTC

j_call: TRBJ2-1
d_call: TRBD1
v_call: TRBV25-1
clone_size: -
cdr3_aa: CASSDMTGSSYNEQFF
cdr3_nt: TGTGCCAGCAGTGACATGACAGGGAGCTCCTACAATGAGCAGTTCTTC

j_call: TRBJ1-6
d_call: -
v_call: TRBV27
clone_size: -
cdr3_aa: CASSSRQASSPLHF
cdr3_nt: TGTGCCAGCAGTTCCCGACAGGCAAGTTCACCCCTCCACTTT

j_call: TRBJ1-1
d_call: -
v_call: TRBV5-1
clone_size: -
cdr3_aa: CASSGRPSYEAFF
cdr3_nt: TGCGCCAGCAGCGGGCGGCCGTCGTATGAAGCTTTCTTT

j_call: TRBJ2-3
d_call: -
v_call: TRBV29-1
clone_size: -
cdr3_aa: CSVLLALYTDTQYF
cdr3_nt: TGCAGCGTTCTTCTAGCGTTGTACACAGATACGCAGTATTTT

j_call: TRBJ2-7
d_call: -
v_call: TRBV27
clone_size: -
cdr3_aa: CASSSVLALTYEQYF
cdr3_nt: TGTGCCAGCAGTTCAGTCCTAGCCCTAACCTACGAGCAGTACTTC

j_call: TRBJ2-7
d_call: -
v_call: TRBV12-3/TRBV12-4
clone_size: once
cdr3_aa: CASSPGSHTYEQYF
cdr3_nt: TGTGCCAGCAGTCCCGGGAGCCATACCTACGAGCAGTACTTC

j_call: TRBJ2-2
d_call: TRBD1
v_call: TRBV18
clone_size: few
cdr3_aa: CASSGQGVNTGELFF
cdr3_nt: TGTGCCAGCTCCGGACAGGGGGTTAACACCGGGGAGCTGTTTTTT

j_call: TRBJ1-5
d_call: -
v_call: TRBV7-2
clone_size: -
cdr3_aa: CASSLVGRGGNQPQHF
cdr3_nt: TGTGCCAGCAGCTTAGTGGGGAGGGGGGGCAATCAGCCCCAGCATTTT

j_call: TRBJ2-1
d_call: TRBD2
v_call: TRBV7-3
clone_size: few
cdr3_aa: CASSSLAGTAYNEQFF
cdr3_nt: TGTGCCAGCAGCTCCCTAGCGGGAACGGCTTACAATGAGCAGTTCTTC

j_call: TRBJ1-1
d_call: -
v_call: TRBV19
clone_size: few
cdr3_aa: CASSRPNMNTEAFF
cdr3_nt: TGTGCCAGTAGTCGTCCAAATATGAACACTGAAGCTTTCTTT

j_call: TRBJ1-6
d_call: -
v_call: TRBV18
clone_size: few
cdr3_aa: CASSPRATVQGNSPLHF
cdr3_nt: TGTGCCAGCTCACCCCGCGCAACCGTACAGGGAAACTCACCCCTCCACTTT

j_call: TRBJ1-5
d_call: -
v_call: TRBV2
clone_size: few
cdr3_aa: CASSRLGSNQPQHF
cdr3_nt: TGTGCCAGCAGCCGCTTGGGGTCCAATCAGCCCCAGCATTTT

j_call: TRBJ1-1
d_call: -
v_call: TRBV4-1
clone_size: few
cdr3_aa: CASRAAWGTEAFF
cdr3_nt: TGCGCCAGCAGAGCAGCCTGGGGGACTGAAGCTTTCTTT

j_call: TRBJ2-1
d_call: -
v_call: TRBV7-9
clone_size: few
cdr3_aa: CASRELVQRPSSYNEQFF
cdr3_nt: TGTGCCAGCAGGGAGCTTGTACAGCGGCCCTCGTCCTACAATGAGCAGTTCTTC

j_call: TRBJ1-1
d_call: TRBD1
v_call: TRBV5-1
clone_size: few
cdr3_aa: CASSVDRGSRTEAFF
cdr3_nt: TGCGCCAGCAGCGTGGACAGGGGAAGTAGGACTGAAGCTTTCTTT

j_call: TRBJ2-5
d_call: TRBD1
v_call: TRBV29-1
clone_size: many
cdr3_aa: CSAARDRGDQETQYF
cdr3_nt: TGCAGCGCCGCGAGGGACAGGGGGGACCAAGAGACCCAGTACTTC

j_call: TRBJ2-1
d_call: TRBD1
v_call: TRBV5-1
clone_size: many
cdr3_aa: CASTKIQGALSNEQFF
cdr3_nt: TGCGCCAGCACGAAAATTCAGGGGGCGTTGAGCAATGAGCAGTTCTTC

j_call: TRBJ2-7
d_call: TRBD1
v_call: TRBV5-6
clone_size: few
cdr3_aa: CASSMRWTGEAYEQYF
cdr3_nt: TGTGCCAGCAGCATGCGTTGGACAGGGGAAGCCTACGAGCAGTACTTC

j_call: TRBJ2-5
d_call: -
v_call: TRBV7-3
clone_size: -
cdr3_aa: CASSLDANPVETQYF
cdr3_nt: TGTGCCAGCAGCTTAGACGCTAACCCCGTGGAGACCCAGTACTTC

j_call: TRBJ2-3
d_call: -
v_call: TRBV12-3/TRBV12-4
clone_size: many
cdr3_aa: CASRVTDTQYF
cdr3_nt: TGTGCCAGCAGGGTCACAGATACGCAGTATTTT

j_call: TRBJ1-2
d_call: -
v_call: TRBV30
clone_size: few
cdr3_aa: CAWSVHSGYTF
cdr3_nt: TGTGCCTGGAGTGTGCACAGCGGCTACACCTTC

j_call: TRBJ1-4
d_call: -
v_call: TRBV5-1
clone_size: -
cdr3_aa: CASSQQGREKLFF
cdr3_nt: TGCGCCAGCAGCCAGCAGGGACGGGAAAAACTGTTTTTT

j_call: TRBJ2-1
d_call: TRBD2
v_call: TRBV19
clone_size: few
cdr3_aa: CASRRASGKDEQFF
cdr3_nt: TGTGCCAGTAGAAGGGCTAGCGGGAAGGATGAGCAGTTCTTC

j_call: TRBJ1-1
d_call: -
v_call: TRBV3-1
clone_size: -
cdr3_aa: CASSPPWGDLDTEAFF
cdr3_nt: TGTGCCAGCAGCCCCCCATGGGGGGATTTGGACACTGAAGCTTTCTTT

j_call: TRBJ2-7
d_call: -
v_call: TRBV5-1
clone_size: few
cdr3_aa: CASTAGGAYEQYF
cdr3_nt: TGCGCCAGCACCGCCGGTGGGGCCTACGAGCAGTACTTC

j_call: TRBJ1-1
d_call: -
v_call: TRBV5-6
clone_size: -
cdr3_aa: CASSLVEMEGRAFF
cdr3_nt: TGTGCCAGCAGCTTGGTCGAGATGGAGGGGAGAGCTTTCTTT

j_call: TRBJ2-5
d_call: -
v_call: TRBV19
clone_size: few
cdr3_aa: CATRDSRLEETQYF
cdr3_nt: TGTGCCACGCGGGACAGTCGATTGGAAGAGACCCAGTACTTC

j_call: TRBJ2-7
d_call: -
v_call: TRBV2
clone_size: -
cdr3_aa: CASSDGDTRLYEQYF
cdr3_nt: TGTGCCAGCAGTGATGGGGACACCCGACTATACGAGCAGTACTTC

j_call: TRBJ1-1
d_call: -
v_call: TRBV28
clone_size: few
cdr3_aa: CASSLSLKGSTEAFF
cdr3_nt: TGTGCCAGCAGTTTATCCCTAAAGGGGAGCACTGAAGCTTTCTTT

j_call: TRBJ1-1
d_call: -
v_call: TRBV24-1
clone_size: -
cdr3_aa: CATSDFAGGEAFF
cdr3_nt: TGTGCCACCAGTGATTTCGCCGGGGGTGAAGCTTTCTTT

j_call: TRBJ1-1
d_call: -
v_call: TRBV24-1
clone_size: few
cdr3_aa: CATIHPITSNTEAFF
cdr3_nt: TGTGCCACCATCCATCCGATTACATCCAACACTGAAGCTTTCTTT